Presented here are 18 T cell receptor beta chains from one specimen sequenced in a study of cytomegalovirus exposure and HLA in healthy donors. Both 60 Vbeta primers and 13 Jbeta primers went into the PCR. The repertoire was sequenced with immunoSEQ multiplex PCR; TCRdb's copy has only in-frame clones and lacks some. The profile shows about 130,000 clones, roughly 89% of them singletons. Sequenced: PBMCs. Receptors originate from a woman in her twenties or thirties in good health and CMV-seronegative.

This chain uses TRBV7-2 with TRBJ2-5; D unclear. There are 15 residues in the CDR3. The V end was cut by 5 bases, the J end by 1 base, with 14 bases between. CDR1 is SGHTA, CDR2 FQGNSA, per germline. CDR3 protein: CASSPRASFQETQYF. The CDR3 nucleotides read TGTGCCAGCAGCCCGCGCGCATCCTTCCAAGAGACCCAGTACTTC.

There are a few counts of this clone. The rearrangement uses TRBV2 and TRBJ2-1, with 9 positions matching TRBD2. The CDR3 is made up of 18 amino acids. Germline CDR1 reads SNHLY; CDR2 reads FYNNEI. Losses at the gene ends were 4 bases for V and 7 bases for J; bases not matched to a gene: 17. This CDR3 reads CASSARRSSGKISNEQFF. CDR3 coding DNA: TGTGCCAGCAGTGCCCGGAGGTCTAGCGGGAAGATCAGTAATGAGCAGTTCTTC.

The V call is TRBV6-5, the J call TRBJ2-3; 10 nucleotides agree with TRBD2. Germline loops: CDR1 MNHEY, CDR2 SVGAGI. J gave up 2 bases and V 8 bases, and 4 bases lay outside the gene matches. The CDR3 contains 14 residues. CDR3 sequence (DNA): TGTGCCAGCCAACTAGCGGGGAACACAGATACGCAGTATTTT. Encoded protein: CASQLAGNTDTQYF.

J is TRBJ1-2 and V is TRBV25-1; D may be TRBD1 (5 bases). V was trimmed by 3 bases and J by 4 bases, leaving 12 bases between them. The CDR3 consists of 14 residues. Germline lookup yields CDR1 MGHDK and CDR2 SYGVNS. CDR3 DNA sequence: TGTGCCAGCAGTGACTGGGGACTGAGCTATGGCTACACCTTC. Its protein product is CASSDWGLSYGYTF.

The table lists this clone with a few counts. The V call is TRBV7-2, the J call TRBJ2-3, with TRBD1 identical over 9 bases. This CDR3 has 17 residues. V lost 5 bases, J lost 6 bases, and 15 bases stayed unmatched. Germline values: CDR1 SGHTA, CDR2 FQGNSA. The CDR3 nucleotides read TGTGCCAGCAGCACATCCTCTGCCCCCGGACAGGGGGATACGCAGTATTTT. It specifies CASSTSSAPGQGDTQYF.

The rearrangement uses TRBV2 and TRBJ2-5; 10 nucleotides agree with TRBD2. J lost 4 bases, V lost 5 bases, and 7 bases had no gene match. Germline CDR1 SNHLY, CDR2 FYNNEI. The CDR3 is 15 residues long. The CDR3 DNA sequence: TGTGCCAGCAGTCGGCTAGCGGGGGTAGGAGAGACCCAGTACTTC. Its protein is CASSRLAGVGETQYF.

This rearrangement joins TRBV6-5 to TRBJ2-3; tentatively, D is TRBD1 (6 bases). CDR1 is MNHEY and CDR2 is SVGAGI in the germline V gene. This CDR3 spans 14 amino acids. The ends were cut back, 7 bases at V and 1 base at J, with 12 bases in the middle. CDR3 residues: CASIPRQGTDTQYF. The CDR3, as DNA: TGTGCCAGCATCCCTCGACAGGGCACAGATACGCAGTATTTT.

This chain connects TRBV2 to TRBJ2-3; 10 nucleotides line up with TRBD1. The germline V gene encodes CDR1 SNHLY and CDR2 FYNNEI. CDR3 length: 14 residues. Unmatched junction bases numbered 5, after V lost 6 bases and J lost 5 bases. CDR3 coding DNA: TGTGCCAGCAGGAGGGACAGGGGTGTAGATACGCAGTATTTT. Its protein is CASRRDRGVDTQYF.

The chain recombines TRBV5-1 with TRBJ1-1; D remains unclear. Germline CDR1 SGHRS, CDR2 YFSETQ. There are 14 residues in the CDR3. V was trimmed by 0 bases and J by 3 bases, leaving 9 bases between them. The CDR3 region has the DNA TGCGCCAGCAGCTTGGGTGGAGGGTACACTGAAGCTTTCTTT. Translated: CASSLGGGYTEAFF.

The gene calls are TRBV27 and TRBJ1-4; 8 positions match TRBD1. V lost 6 bases, J lost 0 bases, and 6 bases stayed unmatched. This CDR3 has 16 amino acids. Germline V lookup: CDR1 MNHEY, CDR2 SMNVEV (reference sequence). This CDR3 reads CASRTGGFATNEKLFF. The CDR3 DNA sequence: TGTGCCAGCAGAACAGGGGGGTTTGCAACTAATGAAAAACTGTTTTTT.

The rearrangement joins TRBV19 to TRBJ1-5; the D is unclear. V was cut by 1 base and J by 2 bases, with 9 bases left in between. In germline, CDR1 is LNHDA, CDR2 SQIVND (reference sequence). CDR3 length: 15 residues. CDR3 coding DNA: TGTGCCAGTAGTATAGGAGGAGGAGGCAATCAGCCCCAGCATTTT. Amino acid sequence: CASSIGGGGNQPQHF.

For this clone: Other DNA sequences from this sample encode an identical CDR3 as well. The gene calls are TRBV19 and TRBJ2-2, with no clear D. The CDR3 loop spans 12 amino acids. Germline V gene sequence: CDR1 LNHDA, CDR2 SQIVND (reference sequence). The V end was cut by 5 bases, the J end by 4 bases, with 5 bases between. The CDR3 here is CASSPGTGELFF. The CDR3 nucleotides are TGTGCCAGTAGTCCAGGCACCGGGGAGCTGTTTTTT. Based on the CDR3 plus reference TRBV19 and TRBJ2-2, the full variable domain is DGGITQSPKYLFRKEGQNVTLSCEQNLNHDAMYWYRQDPGQGLRLIYYSQIVNDFQKGDIAEGYSVSREKKESFPLTVTSAQKNPTAFYLCASSPGTGELFFGEGSRLTVL.

The chain links TRBV6-1 to TRBJ1-1, with 7 bases aligning to TRBD1. Germline CDR1 MNHNS, CDR2 SASEGT. The V segment lost 7 bases and the J segment 8 bases; nucleotides outside the gene matches: 13. CDR3 length: 14 amino acids. The CDR3 DNA sequence: TGTGCCAGCACTAACTCTTGGGACAGCGCAGAAGCTTTCTTT. This gives the protein CASTNSWDSAEAFF.

The gene calls are TRBV18 and TRBJ2-3; 12 bases agree with TRBD2. This CDR3 has 16 residues. J gave up 0 bases and V 2 bases, and 0 bases lay outside the gene matches. CDR1 is KGHSH and CDR2 is LQKENI in the germline V gene. The CDR3 sequence is CASSPGLAGSTDTQYF. The CDR3 coding sequence is TGTGCCAGCTCACCAGGACTAGCGGGGAGCACAGATACGCAGTATTTT. Variable domain in full (rest from reference TRBV18 and TRBJ2-3): NAGVMQNPRHLVRRRGQEARLRCSPMKGHSHVYWYRQLPEEGLKFMVYLQKENIIDESGMPKERFSAEFPKEGPSILRIQQVVRGDSAAYFCASSPGLAGSTDTQYFGPGTRLTVL.

The V call is TRBV10-2, the J call TRBJ1-6; D may be TRBD1 (5 bases). The CDR3 is made up of 12 amino acids. The V gene lost 7 bases and the J gene lost 6 bases, with 7 bases spanning the gap. Looked up from germline, CDR1 is WSHSY and CDR2 is SAAADI. CDR3: CASTQGNSPLHF. CDR3 nucleotide sequence: TGCGCCAGCACCCAGGGTAATTCACCCCTCCACTTT.

Turning to this clone: Other nucleotide sequences in the sample specify the same CDR3. The chain has TRBV7-9 and TRBJ2-1; D might be TRBD2 (6 bases). Germline V CDR1 and CDR2: SEHNR, FQNEAQ (reference sequence). V was pared by 5 bases and J by 7 bases, with 12 bases between. The CDR3 has 13 amino acids. The CDR3 DNA follows: TGTGCCAGCAGCCCTCGGAGGGCAAATGAGCAGTTCTTC. This encodes CASSPRRANEQFF.

This clone was observed once. Written as DNA, the CDR3 is TGCAGCGTTGCTATGGGACAGGGTACTTTGGAGCAGTACTTC. Its protein product is CSVAMGQGTLEQYF. The chain is built from TRBV29-1 and TRBJ2-7, with 9 positions matching TRBD1. The germline gives CDR1 SQVTM, CDR2 ANQGSEA. This CDR3 spans 14 amino acids. V gave up 4 bases and J gave up 7 bases; unmatched junction bases: 11.

CDR3 nucleotide sequence: TGTGCCAGCAGCTTGGCCAATACGGGAGGCTCCTATAATTCACCCCTCCACTTT. Its protein is CASSLANTGGSYNSPLHF. The rearrangement uses TRBV5-4 and TRBJ1-6; D remains unclear. Germline CDR1 SGHNT, CDR2 YYREEE (reference sequence). CDR3 size: 18 residues. The V end lost 0 bases, the J end lost 0 bases, and 13 bases lay between the germline ends.